Listed here are 18 T cell receptor beta chains from one sample, sequenced in a study of Ad26.COV2.S vaccination and SARS-CoV-2 variants (dated by TCRdb to about 2021). The library was generated by the immunoSEQ multiplex PCR assay. Held by TCRdb, this immuneACCESS table contains in-frame sequences only and omits some clones. Under half of the omission traces to an unresolved V gene where checked; the cause of the rest is unknown. The sample table contains about 420,000 clones; only one count was recorded for 88% of them. The ten largest make up 3.6% of the sample. The sample's treatment or condition label, in plain terms: 19 received Ad26.COV2.S at low or high dose, single or two shots; a few received placebo; per-sample allocation not given. For vaccine and placebo recipients, repertoires were sequenced using samples collected on day 63 after the first injection. The material was peripheral blood, obtained in a trial of Ad26.COV2.S vaccine versus placebo. These TCRs come from a person aged 18-65 years who received the Ad26.COV2.S COVID-19 vaccine or a placebo.

V usage is TRBV4-3 and J usage is TRBJ2-3; unclear D gene. CDR1 and CDR2 (germline): LGHNA, YSLEER. The CDR3 runs 13 residues. V was cut by 1 base and J by 5 bases, with 7 bases left in between. The CDR3, as DNA: TGCGCCAGCAGCCAAGGACTCCTAGATACGCAGTATTTT. Amino acids: CASSQGLLDTQYF.

V usage is TRBV30 and J usage is TRBJ1-1; D is unresolved. Germline V gives CDR1 GTSNPN, CDR2 SVGIG (reference sequence). CDR3 length: 16 residues. With 1 base removed from V and 0 bases from J, the gap between germline ends came to 15 bases. The CDR3 sequence: CAWSEYRVAMNTEAFF. DNA for the CDR3: TGTGCCTGGAGTGAATATAGAGTAGCGATGAACACTGAAGCTTTCTTT.

The chain joins TRBV10-1 to TRBJ2-7; no clear D. The germline gives CDR1 WNHNN, CDR2 SYGVQD (reference sequence). The CDR3 is 15 residues long. V was clipped by 8 bases and J by 0 bases, with 17 bases between them. The CDR3 DNA sequence: TGCGCCAGCTCAACGAGCCGGTTCAGCTCCTACGAGCAGTACTTC. Encoded protein: CASSTSRFSSYEQYF.

The V call is TRBV5-1, the J call TRBJ2-1; 13 positions match TRBD2. The trim removed 4 bases at V and 4 bases at J, leaving 5 bases unmatched. Germline loops: CDR1 SGHRS, CDR2 YFSETQ. CDR3 length equals 16 residues. The CDR3 DNA reads TGCGCCAGCAGCCTAGGGACTAGCGGGATATACAATGAGCAGTTCTTC. It encodes CASSLGTSGIYNEQFF.

The chain carries TRBV18 and TRBJ2-5; D possibly uses TRBD1 or TRBD2 (5 bases each). Germline V gene sequence: CDR1 KGHSH, CDR2 LQKENI. Deletions cut 3 bases from V and 5 bases from J, with 10 bases between. The CDR3 loop spans 13 amino acids. The CDR3: CASSPGDRETQYF. In DNA, the CDR3 is TGTGCCAGCTCACCGGGGGATCGGGAGACCCAGTACTTC.

The V gene is TRBV10-3, the J gene TRBJ2-5, with D perhaps TRBD1 (6 bases). V lost 0 bases and J 2 bases, leaving 10 bases between the germline ends. CDR1 ENHRY and CDR2 SYGVKD come from the germline V gene. The CDR3 consists of 15 residues. CDR3 in DNA: TGTGCCATCAGTGAGTCAAGAGGGGGTCAAGAGACCCAGTACTTC. It is translated as CAISESRGGQETQYF.

The rearrangement uses TRBV19 and TRBJ2-1; weak D call: TRBD1 (5 bases). The ends were cut back, 9 bases at V and 8 bases at J, with 14 bases in the middle. This CDR3 region has 12 residues. Germline V lookup: CDR1 LNHDA, CDR2 SQIVND (reference sequence). CDR3 protein: CASQQEWDEQFF. The CDR3 region has the DNA TGTGCCAGCCAACAGGAGTGGGATGAGCAGTTCTTC.

The rearrangement joins TRBV30 to TRBJ2-7; D uncertain. V was cut by 2 bases and J by 5 bases, with 13 bases left in between. Germline CDR1 is GTSNPN and CDR2 is SVGIG (reference sequence). This CDR3 has 13 amino acids. In DNA form, the CDR3 reads TGTGCCTGGAGTTCTGGGGTGGTGGACGAGCAGTACTTC. It is translated as CAWSSGVVDEQYF.

The chain recombines TRBV9 with TRBJ2-5; a weak D match, TRBD1 (5 bases). V lost 0 bases, J lost 7 bases, and 10 bases lay in between. Germline V lookup: CDR1 SGDLS, CDR2 YYNGEE. CDR3 size: 13 residues. The CDR3 here is CASSVDPQGTQYF. The DNA for the CDR3 is TGTGCCAGCAGCGTAGACCCCCAGGGGACCCAGTACTTC.

The rearrangement links TRBV11-2 to TRBJ1-6; D perhaps matches TRBD1 (6 bases). Germline V gene data show CDR1 as SGHAT and CDR2 as FQNNGV. V lost 3 bases and J lost 7, with 13 bases in between. This CDR3 is 15 amino acids long. This chain's CDR3 is CASSFRGGGNSPLHF. CDR3 in DNA: TGTGCCAGCAGCTTCAGGGGAGGGGGAAATTCACCCCTCCACTTT.

This chain uses TRBV7-9 with TRBJ1-1; no clear D. The CDR3 sequence is 11 residues long. V gave up 2 bases and J gave up 8 bases, with 6 bases separating them. The V gene's germline CDR1 is SEHNR and CDR2 FQNEAQ (reference sequence). CDR3 protein: CASSLLPEAFF. The CDR3 DNA is TGTGCCAGCAGCTTATTACCGGAAGCTTTCTTT. The full variable domain, with the rest looked up from reference TRBV7-9 and TRBJ1-1, is DTGVSQNPRHKITKRGQNVTFRCDPISEHNRLYWYRQTLGQGPEFLTYFQNEAQLEKSRLLSDRFSAERPKGSFSTLEIQRTEQGDSAMYLCASSLLPEAFFGQGTRLTVV.

This CDR3 reads CASSLGGSAEAFF. The CDR3 DNA is TGTGCCAGCAGCTTAGGGGGGAGCGCTGAAGCTTTCTTT. The V gene is TRBV11-2, the J gene TRBJ1-1; possibly TRBD1 for D (5 bases). V gave up 1 base and J gave up 6 bases, with 9 bases separating them. From germline, CDR1 is SGHAT and CDR2 FQNNGV. The CDR3 is made up of 13 amino acids.

This chain connects TRBV28 to TRBJ1-3; D is unresolved. V lost 3 bases to trimming and J lost 1 base, with 7 bases between them. CDR3 size: 14 residues. CDR1 and CDR2 (germline): MDHEN, SYDVKM. In DNA, the CDR3 is TGTGCCAGCAGTTTTTTCGCGTCTGGAAACACCATATATTTT. Its protein is CASSFFASGNTIYF.

This clone was detected only a few times. The CDR3 DNA is TGTGCCAGCAGTTTAGACTCGCGCGGGACAGAGTATGGCTACACCTTC. This encodes CASSLDSRGTEYGYTF. V gene TRBV28 combines with J gene TRBJ1-2, with 7 bases lining up with TRBD1. The germline gives CDR1 MDHEN, CDR2 SYDVKM. CDR3 length: 16 residues. J gave up 5 bases and V 2 bases, and 11 bases lay outside the gene matches.

This chain uses TRBV7-9 with TRBJ2-1; 7 positions match TRBD1. Trimming took 4 bases from V and 7 from J; bases not matched to a gene: 1. CDR1 is SEHNR, CDR2 FQNEAQ, per germline (reference sequence). The CDR3 totals 12 residues. The CDR3 DNA sequence: TGTGCCAGCAGCTCCAGGGGGAATGAGCAGTTCTTC. Translation gives CASSSRGNEQFF.

This clone was counted many times. The genes are TRBV6-4 and TRBJ2-1, with 14 bases aligning to TRBD2. The germline V gene has CDR1 MRHNA and CDR2 SNTAGT. V was clipped by 0 bases and J by 8 bases; unmatched bases: 0. The CDR3 contains 15 residues. The CDR3 sequence is CASSDSTSGGDEQFF. The CDR3 nucleotides are TGTGCCAGCAGTGACTCGACTAGCGGGGGGGATGAGCAGTTCTTC.

This chain connects TRBV28 to TRBJ1-4; D is unresolved. Germline CDR1 reads MDHEN; CDR2 reads SYDVKM. V lost 6 bases and J 0 bases, leaving 11 bases between the germline ends. The CDR3 spans 15 residues. The CDR3 region has the DNA TGTGCCAGCAGACCCCATATTGCAACTAATGAAAAACTGTTTTTT. The encoded protein is CASRPHIATNEKLFF.

The V gene is TRBV7-2, the J gene TRBJ2-7; 9 bases align to TRBD2. Per germline, CDR1 SGHTA and CDR2 FQGNSA. The trim removed 5 bases at V and 4 bases at J, leaving 6 bases unmatched. The CDR3 runs 14 residues. The CDR3 bases are TGTGCCAGCAGCGAGACTAGCGGCCCGTACGAGCAGTACTTC. This translates into CASSETSGPYEQYF.